This T cell receptor beta chain was sequenced in a study of CD8 T cells in ankylosing spondylitis. Quantitative barcoded 5'-RACE was used to prepare TCR beta libraries. TCRdb analysed the 5' RACE reads with MiXCR anew, one entry per CDR3 protein. The table has about 480,000 distinct CDR3 sequences, 15% to 20% seen once; the top ten hold 1%. Findings and caveats of the study: Within ankylosing spondylitis blood, a TCR beta motif made up of several highly homologous variants appeared to be characteristic. In reactive arthritis synovial fluid and blood, some motif variants had been reported before.

This clonotype was seen more than once but under ten times. Its antigen is as yet unknown. Sequenced material: blood, either unsorted or a sorted T cell fraction (not recorded which). The TCR sequence derives from a male donor with ankylosing spondylitis.

The CDR3 loop is CASSWRHSKRYEQYF. CDR3 nucleotides: TGTGCCAGCAGTTGGCGACATTCTAAGAGATACGAGCAGTACTTC. The chain joins TRBV12-3 or TRBV12-4 to TRBJ2-7; D not resolved. The length of the CDR3 is 15 residues. V lost 4 bases and J 4 bases, leaving 17 bases between the germline ends.